This entry lists 7 T cell receptor beta chains sequenced from one sample in a study of graft-versus-host responses after intestinal transplantation. Antigens of these TCRs are unknown. Data came from immunoSEQ multiplex PCR; TCRdb stores just in-frame clones and leaves some out. The sample gives tens of thousands of clones, 89% of which show up once; around 2.7% is in the top ten. This sample comprised unstimulated CD8+ T cells sorted from spleen or lymph node cells, obtained before intestinal transplant. The receptors shown here come from a human donor who received an intestinal transplant.

This sequence joins TRBV18 and TRBJ1-3; D is ambiguous. Deletions cut 3 bases from V and 3 bases from J, with 15 bases between. This CDR3 is 16 amino acids long. CDR1 KGHSH and CDR2 LQKENI come from the germline V gene. The CDR3 protein is CASSPQEEGFGNTIYF. The CDR3 DNA reads TGTGCCAGCTCACCCCAGGAGGAAGGGTTTGGAAACACCATATATTTT. The full variable domain, completed using reference TRBV18 and TRBJ1-3, is NAGVMQNPRHLVRRRGQEARLRCSPMKGHSHVYWYRQLPEEGLKFMVYLQKENIIDESGMPKERFSAEFPKEGPSILRIQQVVRGDSAAYFCASSPQEEGFGNTIYFGEGSWLTVV.

This clone was seen a single time. This rearrangement joins TRBV28 to TRBJ1-1, with D tentatively TRBD1 (6 bases). Per the germline V gene, CDR1 is MDHEN and CDR2 is SYDVKM. V dropped 7 bases and J dropped 2 bases, with 11 bases sitting between them. This CDR3 is 13 amino acids long. This chain's CDR3 is CASTLDRNTEAFF. The CDR3 region has the DNA TGTGCCAGCACATTGGACAGAAACACTGAAGCTTTCTTT. The full variable domain, with the rest looked up from reference TRBV28 and TRBJ1-1, is DVKVTQSSRYLVKRTGEKVFLECVQDMDHENMFWYRQDPGLGLRLIYFSYDVKMKEKGDIPEGYSVSREKKERFSLILESASTNQTSMYLCASTLDRNTEAFFGQGTRLTVV.

This clone occurred a few times. The CDR3 reads CASSLPGQGPPGELFF. Here the CDR3 DNA reads TGTGCCAGCAGCTTACCGGGACAGGGTCCCCCCGGGGAGCTGTTTTTT. The rearrangement joins TRBV2 to TRBJ2-2, with 9 nucleotides matching TRBD1. J gave up 6 bases and V 6 bases, and 11 bases lay outside the gene matches. The CDR3 sequence is 16 residues long. Per germline, CDR1 SNHLY and CDR2 FYNNEI.

The chain recombines TRBV7-6 with TRBJ2-7; tentatively, D is TRBD2 (6 bases). V was trimmed by 4 bases and J by 0 bases, leaving 16 bases between them. The CDR3 consists of 16 residues. Per germline, CDR1 SGHVS and CDR2 FNYEAQ. The CDR3 loop reads CASSYSRDFPSYEQYF. For the CDR3, the DNA is TGTGCCAGCAGCTATTCCCGGGACTTTCCCTCCTACGAGCAGTACTTC.

The genes are TRBV2 and TRBJ2-7, with 7 bases matching TRBD1. Looked up from germline, CDR1 is SNHLY and CDR2 is FYNNEI. The trim removed 5 bases at V and 3 bases at J, leaving 7 bases unmatched. The CDR3 is 14 amino acids. CDR3: CASSRTGRNYEQYF. The CDR3 DNA reads as TGTGCCAGCAGTCGGACAGGTCGGAACTACGAGCAGTACTTC.

This chain connects TRBV28 to TRBJ2-1, with D tentatively TRBD1 (5 bases). The CDR3 has 12 amino acids. Trimming took off 6 bases at V and 10 bases at J, with 13 bases between the two ends. Germline CDR1 reads MDHEN; CDR2 reads SYDVKM. CDR3 nucleotide sequence: TGTGCCAGCAGCCGAGTGGGGCGGGAGCAGTTCTTC. Its translation is CASSRVGREQFF.

The chain recombines TRBV29-1 with TRBJ2-1, with D perhaps matching TRBD1 (5 bases). In germline, CDR1 is SQVTM, CDR2 ANQGSEA. The CDR3 totals 16 residues. V shed 0 bases and J shed 5 bases, with 17 bases lying between them. The CDR3 sequence is CSVEDHGQDINNEQFF. In DNA form, the CDR3 reads TGCAGCGTTGAAGATCATGGGCAGGACATTAACAATGAGCAGTTCTTC.